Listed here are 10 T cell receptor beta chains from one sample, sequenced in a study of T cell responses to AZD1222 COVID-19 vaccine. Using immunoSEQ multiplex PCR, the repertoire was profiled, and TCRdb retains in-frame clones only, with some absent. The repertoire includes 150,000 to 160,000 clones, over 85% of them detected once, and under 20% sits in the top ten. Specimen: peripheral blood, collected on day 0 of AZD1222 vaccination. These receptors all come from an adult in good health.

CDR3 sequence reads: CTSGTEAFF. The CDR3 coding sequence is TGTACCTCCGGCACTGAAGCTTTCTTT. The chain joins TRBV28 to TRBJ1-1; D not resolved. The CDR3 loop spans 9 amino acids. CDR1 is MDHEN, CDR2 SYDVKM, per germline.

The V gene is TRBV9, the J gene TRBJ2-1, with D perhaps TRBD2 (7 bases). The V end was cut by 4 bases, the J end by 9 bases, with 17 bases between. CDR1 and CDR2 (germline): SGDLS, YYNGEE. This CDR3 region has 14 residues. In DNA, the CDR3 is TGTGCCAGCAGCCCCGACGGGGAGGGGGTTGAGCAGTTCTTC. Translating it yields CASSPDGEGVEQFF.

CDR3 bases: TGTGCCAGCTCACCACACAGAGTGACTGAAGCTTTCTTT. This encodes CASSPHRVTEAFF. V and J are TRBV18 and TRBJ1-1; no clear D gene. The CDR3 has 13 residues. The germline V gene encodes CDR1 KGHSH and CDR2 LQKENI. Trimming stripped 1 base from V and 5 bases from J, with 8 bases between.

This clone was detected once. CDR3 amino acids: CASNPGASGHQPQHF. CDR3 sequence (DNA): TGTGCCAGCAACCCCGGGGCATCAGGCCATCAGCCCCAGCATTTT. The V call is TRBV28, the J call TRBJ1-5, with a weak D call TRBD1 (5 bases). The V gene's germline CDR1 is MDHEN and CDR2 SYDVKM. The CDR3 is 15 residues long. V dropped 7 bases and J dropped 5 bases, with 18 bases sitting between them. Full variable domain (outside the CDR3, taken from reference TRBV28 and TRBJ1-5): DVKVTQSSRYLVKRTGEKVFLECVQDMDHENMFWYRQDPGLGLRLIYFSYDVKMKEKGDIPEGYSVSREKKERFSLILESASTNQTSMYLCASNPGASGHQPQHFGDGTRLSIL.

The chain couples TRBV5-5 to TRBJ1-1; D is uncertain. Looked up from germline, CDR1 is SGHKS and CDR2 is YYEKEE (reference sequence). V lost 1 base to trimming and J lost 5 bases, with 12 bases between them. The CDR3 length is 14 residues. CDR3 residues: CASSLFWRQTEAFF. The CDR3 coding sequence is TGTGCCAGCAGCTTGTTTTGGAGGCAGACTGAAGCTTTCTTT.

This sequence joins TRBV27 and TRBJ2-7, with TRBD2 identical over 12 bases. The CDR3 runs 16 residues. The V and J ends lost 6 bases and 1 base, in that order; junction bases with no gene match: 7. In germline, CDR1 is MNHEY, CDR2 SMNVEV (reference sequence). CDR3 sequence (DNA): TGTGCCAGCAGGGGGGGGACTAGCGGGTTTTCCTACGAGCAGTACTTC. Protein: CASRGGTSGFSYEQYF.

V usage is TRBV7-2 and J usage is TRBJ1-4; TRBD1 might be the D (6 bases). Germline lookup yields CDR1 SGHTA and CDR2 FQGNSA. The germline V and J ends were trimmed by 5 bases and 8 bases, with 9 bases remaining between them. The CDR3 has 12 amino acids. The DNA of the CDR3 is TGTGCCAGCAGCATAAGGGGGGAAAAACTGTTTTTT. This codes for CASSIRGEKLFF. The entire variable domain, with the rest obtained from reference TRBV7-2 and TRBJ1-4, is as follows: GAGVSQSPSNKVTEKGKDVELRCDPISGHTALYWYRQSLGQGLEFLIYFQGNSAPDKSGLPSDRFSAERTGGSVSTLTIQRTQQEDSAVYLCASSIRGEKLFFGSGTQLSVL.

The CDR3 nucleotides read TGCGCCAGCAGCTTGGCCTGGGAAGAGACCCAGTACTTC. It translates to CASSLAWEETQYF. V gene TRBV5-1 combines with J gene TRBJ2-5; no firm D call. CDR1 is SGHRS, CDR2 YFSETQ, per germline. The CDR3 runs to 13 residues. V was pared by 0 bases and J by 3 bases, with 6 bases between.

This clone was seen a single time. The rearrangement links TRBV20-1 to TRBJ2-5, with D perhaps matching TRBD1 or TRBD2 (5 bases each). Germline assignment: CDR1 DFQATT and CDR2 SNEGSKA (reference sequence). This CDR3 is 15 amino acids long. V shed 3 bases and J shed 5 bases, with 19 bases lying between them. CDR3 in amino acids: CSASKIVGRGETQYF. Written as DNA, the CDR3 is TGCAGTGCTAGTAAGATAGTGGGACGTGGCGAGACCCAGTACTTC.

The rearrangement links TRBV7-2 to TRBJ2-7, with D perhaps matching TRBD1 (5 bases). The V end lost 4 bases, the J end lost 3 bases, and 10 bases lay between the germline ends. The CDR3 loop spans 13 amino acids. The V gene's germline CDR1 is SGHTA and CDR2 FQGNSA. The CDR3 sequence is CASSSGFVYEQYF. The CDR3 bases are TGTGCCAGCAGCTCAGGGTTTGTCTACGAGCAGTACTTC.